Sequencing of this TCR beta chain was carried out in a study of blood T cells in healthy people across ages. A J-beta primer mix and a sample-barcoded 5' primer were used in a second PCR of roughly 7 to 12 cycles. TCRdb re-analysed the 5' RACE reads in MiXCR, keeping a single row per CDR3 protein. The sample has fewer than 2,000,000 distinct CDR3 sequences; 30% to 40% are singletons. This clonotype was seen more than once but under ten times. The length of the CDR3 is 17 residues. V shed 0 bases and J shed 0 bases, with 12 bases lying between them. Looked up from germline, CDR1 is LGHNA and CDR2 is YNFKEQ.

Material: blood. The V and J genes are TRBV4-2 and TRBJ2-1; D gene ambiguous. The source of this sequence is a young woman in good health. CDR3 protein: CASSQEIISVSYNEQFF. The CDR3 nucleotides are TGTGCCAGCAGCCAAGAAATAATCAGCGTCTCCTACAATGAGCAGTTCTTC.